This T cell receptor beta chain is from a study of neurological immune-mediated disorders. Germline assignment: CDR1 SEHNR and CDR2 FQNEAQ (reference sequence). Trimming took 1 base from V and 6 from J, leaving 13 bases between them. This CDR3 has 14 amino acids. Sorted libraries used approximately 1 million CD4+ or CD8+ T cells. This clonotype was counted ten times or more. The cDNA was generated by 5'RACE with 10-nucleotide random UMIs. TCRdb reanalysed the 5' RACE reads using MiXCR and keeps one entry per CDR3 protein. The sample lists 16,000 or so distinct CDR3 sequences, about 10% occurring once. The material sequenced was CD8+ T cells from blood. The chain has TRBV7-9 and TRBJ2-7, with D tentatively TRBD2 (6 bases). The sequence was obtained from a man aged 50 or older in good health. The CDR3 reads CASSLDGGLVEQYF. The CDR3, as DNA: TGTGCCAGCAGCTTAGATGGAGGGCTGGTCGAGCAGTACTTC. The variable domain in full, with the rest retrieved from reference TRBV7-9 and TRBJ2-7, is DTGVSQNPRHKITKRGQNVTFRCDPISEHNRLYWYRQTLGQGPEFLTYFQNEAQLEKSRLLSDRFSAERPKGSFSTLEIQRTEQGDSAMYLCASSLDGGLVEQYFGPGTRLTVT.